The next 8 T cell receptor beta chains were all read from a single sample in a study of T cell repertoires in cytomegalovirus infection. Using its own MiXCR run on the reads, TCRdb lists one record per CDR3 protein. Of 740,000 or so distinct CDR3 sequences listed, 35% are singletons. The specimen sequenced was PBMCs. The receptors come from a human donor in good health (CMV status not recorded). Some clones in this sample may be carry-over from other donors' samples.

The chain links TRBV7-9 to TRBJ2-5; 10 bases are a match to TRBD1. V trimming: 3 bases; J trimming: 5 bases; junction bases outside the gene matches: 6. The germline gives CDR1 SEHNR, CDR2 FQNEAQ (reference sequence). CDR3 size: 15 residues. CDR3: CASSFETGGSETQYF. CDR3 DNA sequence: TGTGCCAGCAGCTTTGAGACAGGGGGCTCGGAGACCCAGTACTTC.

The V and J genes are TRBV28 and TRBJ2-7; D is unclear. V was clipped by 5 bases and J by 3 bases, with 17 bases between them. Germline V lookup: CDR1 MDHEN, CDR2 SYDVKM. This CDR3 spans 15 amino acids. In DNA form, the CDR3 reads TGTGCCAGCAGTCTCTCTTTTGTAGTCTACTACGAGCAGTACTTC. This codes for CASSLSFVVYYEQYF.

This sequence joins TRBV12-3 or TRBV12-4 and TRBJ2-4; TRBD2 matches 7 bases. Germline trimming cut 3 bases from V and 8 bases from J; bases unmatched to any gene: 4. The CDR3 is 13 residues long. CDR3 residues: CASSFGGGDIQYF. The CDR3 bases are TGTGCCAGCAGTTTCGGGGGAGGGGACATTCAGTACTTC.

The chain couples TRBV5-5 to TRBJ2-4, with D possibly matching TRBD2 (5 bases). V dropped 0 bases and J dropped 6 bases, with 7 bases sitting between them. The length of the CDR3 is 13 residues. Per germline, CDR1 SGHKS and CDR2 YYEKEE (reference sequence). The DNA for the CDR3 is TGTGCCAGCAGCTTGGTCGGAGGAAACATTCAGTACTTC. Amino acids: CASSLVGGNIQYF.

The chain links TRBV5-1 to TRBJ1-2, with a possible D match to TRBD1 (6 bases). Per the germline V gene, CDR1 is SGHRS and CDR2 is YFSETQ. V lost 0 bases to trimming and J lost 7 bases, with 16 bases between them. The CDR3 has 15 residues. The CDR3 loop is CASSLAGGQRGGYTF. CDR3 nucleotide sequence: TGCGCCAGCAGCTTGGCTGGCGGACAGAGGGGTGGCTACACCTTC.

This chain uses TRBV7-2 with TRBJ2-3; D possibly matches TRBD1 or TRBD2 (7 bases each). The CDR3 has 15 residues. Germline V gene sequence: CDR1 SGHTA, CDR2 FQGNSA. V was cut by 7 bases and J by 2 bases, with 16 bases left in between. The CDR3 sequence is CASTQGGGNTDTQYF. The CDR3 nucleotides are TGTGCCAGCACCCAGGGGGGAGGGAACACAGATACGCAGTATTTT.

The rearrangement links TRBV9 to TRBJ1-1; 7 bases match TRBD1. The CDR3 spans 14 residues. Germline V gene data show CDR1 as SGDLS and CDR2 as YYNGEE. Trimming removed 3 bases from V and 5 bases from J; junction bases left unmatched: 7. The CDR3 region is CASSEHLGQTEAFF. DNA of the CDR3: TGTGCCAGCAGCGAACACTTGGGACAGACTGAAGCTTTCTTT.

The rearrangement joins TRBV20-1 to TRBJ1-5; 7 nucleotides line up with TRBD1. CDR3 length: 19 amino acids. V shed 2 bases and J 0 bases; nucleotides not matched to a gene: 16. Germline V gives CDR1 DFQATT, CDR2 SNEGSKA (reference sequence). CDR3 nucleotides: TGCAGTGCTAGACCCACCGCTCCTCGACAGGGCGTTAGCAATCAGCCCCAGCATTTT. As protein: CSARPTAPRQGVSNQPQHF.